The rows below give T cell receptor beta chains drawn from one sample of a study of T-cell reconstitution after alpha-beta-depleted transplantation in children. TCRdb called the PCR reads again in MiXCR, with one record for every CDR3 protein. The sample lists about 610,000 distinct CDR3 sequences, under 12% occurring once. This specimen consisted of PBMCs from the stem cell graft donor, obtained from the stem cell graft. These receptors were collected from a human donor who donated a stem cell graft to a child with acute myeloid leukemia. Both conserved end residues are part of each CDR3. Each record gives: V gene, clone size, D gene, J gene, CDR3 protein, CDR3 DNA. D genes are given only for firm matches. Size tells how often a clone was seen (once, few, many) or the class of an expanded clone, and some rows leave it out.

TRBV20-1	.	.	TRBJ2-1	CSARGHGDPYNEQFF	TGCAGTGCTAGAGGACACGGGGATCCCTACAATGAGCAGTTCTTC
TRBV7-3	.	.	TRBJ2-1	CASSFPGTLQFF	TGTGCCAGCAGTTTTCCGGGAACATTGCAGTTCTTC
TRBV27	many	TRBD2	TRBJ2-7	CASSRAGGKGASYEQYF	TGTGCCAGCAGTCGGGCGGGAGGGAAGGGCGCTTCCTACGAGCAGTACTTC
TRBV9	.	.	TRBJ1-1	CASSVAMVTEAFF	TGTGCCAGCAGCGTAGCTATGGTCACTGAAGCTTTCTTT
TRBV20-1	few	.	TRBJ2-2	CSASHRANTGELFF	TGCAGTGCATCCCACAGGGCGAACACCGGGGAGCTGTTTTTT
TRBV7-2	.	.	TRBJ2-7	CASSPYDSSGYEQYF	TGTGCCAGCAGCCCTTATGACTCCTCTGGCTACGAGCAGTACTTC
TRBV7-6	few	.	TRBJ1-6	CASSLREGTLNSPLHF	TGTGCCAGCAGCTTAAGGGAAGGGACCCTGAATTCACCCCTCCACTTT
TRBV9	few	.	TRBJ2-6	CASSEREMQTGANVLTF	TGTGCCAGCAGCGAACGGGAGATGCAGACTGGGGCCAACGTCCTGACTTTC
TRBV10-3	few	.	TRBJ2-6	CAIRAGASGANVLTF	TGTGCCATCAGAGCCGGGGCCTCTGGGGCCAACGTCCTGACTTTC
TRBV29-1	.	.	TRBJ2-3	CSVRGTVTDTQYF	TGCAGCGTACGGGGAACCGTCACAGATACGCAGTATTTT
TRBV6-2/TRBV6-3	many	.	TRBJ2-2	CASREPVGELFF	TGTGCCAGCAGAGAACCAGTCGGGGAGCTGTTTTTT
TRBV7-2	many	.	TRBJ2-5	CASSPPPREEQETQYF	TGTGCCAGCAGCCCCCCGCCTCGAGAGGAGCAAGAGACCCAGTACTTC
TRBV12-3/TRBV12-4	many	.	TRBJ2-7	CASSLAGARLSYEQYF	TGTGCCAGCAGTTTAGCGGGCGCAAGGTTATCCTACGAGCAGTACTTC
TRBV5-6	few	.	TRBJ1-1	CASSLSAGDGGF	TGTGCCAGCAGCTTGTCAGCGGGAGATGGGGGCTTT
TRBV15	few	.	TRBJ1-2	CATSRDLNRAEGYTF	TGTGCCACCAGCAGAGATCTCAACAGGGCCGAGGGCTACACCTTC
TRBV6-1	few	.	TRBJ1-1	CASRPYRNPTGDEAFF	TGTGCCAGCAGACCTTACAGGAACCCGACCGGTGATGAAGCTTTCTTT
TRBV10-3	many	TRBD2	TRBJ2-1	CAVRTSGDEQFF	TGTGCCGTTCGGACTAGCGGGGATGAGCAGTTCTTC
TRBV18	.	.	TRBJ2-6	CASSPVSGANVLTF	TGTGCCAGCTCACCAGTCTCTGGGGCCAACGTCCTGACTTTC